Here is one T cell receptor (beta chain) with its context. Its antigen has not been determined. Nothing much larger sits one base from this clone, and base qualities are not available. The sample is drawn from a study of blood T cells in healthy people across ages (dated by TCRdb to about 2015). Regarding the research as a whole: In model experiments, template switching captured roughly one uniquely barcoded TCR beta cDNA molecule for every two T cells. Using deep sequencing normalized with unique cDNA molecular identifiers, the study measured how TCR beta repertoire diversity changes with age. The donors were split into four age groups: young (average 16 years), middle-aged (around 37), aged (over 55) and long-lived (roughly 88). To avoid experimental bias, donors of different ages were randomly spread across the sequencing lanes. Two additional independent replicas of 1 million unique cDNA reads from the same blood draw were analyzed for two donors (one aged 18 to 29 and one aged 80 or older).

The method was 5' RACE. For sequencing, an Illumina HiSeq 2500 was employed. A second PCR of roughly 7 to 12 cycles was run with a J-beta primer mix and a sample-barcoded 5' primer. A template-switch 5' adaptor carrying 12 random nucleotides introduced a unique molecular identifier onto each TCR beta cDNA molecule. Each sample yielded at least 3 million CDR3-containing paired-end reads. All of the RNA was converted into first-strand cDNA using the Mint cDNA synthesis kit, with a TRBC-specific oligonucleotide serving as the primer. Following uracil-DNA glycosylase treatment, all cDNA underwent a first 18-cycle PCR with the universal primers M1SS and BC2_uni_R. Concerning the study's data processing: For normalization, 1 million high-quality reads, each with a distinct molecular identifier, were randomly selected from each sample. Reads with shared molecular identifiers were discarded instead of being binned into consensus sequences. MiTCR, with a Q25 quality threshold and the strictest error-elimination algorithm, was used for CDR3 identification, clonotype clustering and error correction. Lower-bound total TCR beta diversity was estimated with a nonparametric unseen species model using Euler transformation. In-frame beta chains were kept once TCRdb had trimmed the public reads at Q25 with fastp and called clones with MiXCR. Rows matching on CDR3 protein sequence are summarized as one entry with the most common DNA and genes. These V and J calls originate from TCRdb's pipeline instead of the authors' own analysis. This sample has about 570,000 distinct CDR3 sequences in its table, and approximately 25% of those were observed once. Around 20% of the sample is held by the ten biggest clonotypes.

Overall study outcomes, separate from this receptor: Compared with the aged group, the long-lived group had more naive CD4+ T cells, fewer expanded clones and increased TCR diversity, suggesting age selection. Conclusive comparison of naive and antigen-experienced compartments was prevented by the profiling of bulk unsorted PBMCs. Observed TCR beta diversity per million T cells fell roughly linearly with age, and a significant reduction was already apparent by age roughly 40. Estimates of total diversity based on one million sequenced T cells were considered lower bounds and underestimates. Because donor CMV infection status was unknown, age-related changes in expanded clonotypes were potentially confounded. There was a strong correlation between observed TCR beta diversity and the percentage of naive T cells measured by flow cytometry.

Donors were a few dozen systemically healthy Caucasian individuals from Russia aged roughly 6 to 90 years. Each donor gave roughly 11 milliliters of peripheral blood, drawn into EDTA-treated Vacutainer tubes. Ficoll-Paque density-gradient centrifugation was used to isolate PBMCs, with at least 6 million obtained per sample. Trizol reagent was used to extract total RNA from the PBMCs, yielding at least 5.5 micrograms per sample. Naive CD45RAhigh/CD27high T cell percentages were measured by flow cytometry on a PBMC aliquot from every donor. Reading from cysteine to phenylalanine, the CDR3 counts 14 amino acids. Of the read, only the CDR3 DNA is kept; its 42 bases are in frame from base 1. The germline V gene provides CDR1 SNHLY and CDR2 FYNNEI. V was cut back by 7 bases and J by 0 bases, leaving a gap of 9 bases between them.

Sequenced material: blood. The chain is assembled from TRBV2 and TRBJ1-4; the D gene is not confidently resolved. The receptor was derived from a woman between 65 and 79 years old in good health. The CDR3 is CASTRAATNEKLFF. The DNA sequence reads TGTGCCAGCACCCGAGCTGCAACTAATGAAAAACTGTTTTTT.